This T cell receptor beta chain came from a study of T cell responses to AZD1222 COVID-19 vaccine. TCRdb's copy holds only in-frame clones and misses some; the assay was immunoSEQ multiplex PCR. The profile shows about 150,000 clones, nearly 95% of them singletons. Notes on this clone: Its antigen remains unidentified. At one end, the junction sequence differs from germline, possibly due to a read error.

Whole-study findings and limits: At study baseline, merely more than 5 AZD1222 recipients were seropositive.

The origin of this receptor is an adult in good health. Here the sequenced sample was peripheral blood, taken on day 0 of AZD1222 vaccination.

The CDR3 loop is CASCLGSGGGRAQYF. The DNA for the CDR3 is TGTGCCAGCTGTTTGGGTTCAGGGGGGGGGAGGGCCCAGTACTTC. The chain is built from TRBV28 and TRBJ2-5; D is perhaps TRBD1 or TRBD2 (7 bases each). CDR1 is MDHEN and CDR2 is SYDVKM in the germline V gene. The CDR3 is 15 residues long.